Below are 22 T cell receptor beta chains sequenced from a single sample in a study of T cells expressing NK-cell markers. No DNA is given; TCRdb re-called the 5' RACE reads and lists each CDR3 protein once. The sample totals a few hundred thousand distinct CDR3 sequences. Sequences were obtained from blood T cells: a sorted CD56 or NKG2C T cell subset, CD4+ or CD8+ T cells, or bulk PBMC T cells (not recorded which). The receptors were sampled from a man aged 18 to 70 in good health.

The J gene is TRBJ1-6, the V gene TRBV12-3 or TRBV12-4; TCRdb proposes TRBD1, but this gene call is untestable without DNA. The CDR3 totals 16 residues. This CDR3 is CASSLEGAGSSSPLHF.

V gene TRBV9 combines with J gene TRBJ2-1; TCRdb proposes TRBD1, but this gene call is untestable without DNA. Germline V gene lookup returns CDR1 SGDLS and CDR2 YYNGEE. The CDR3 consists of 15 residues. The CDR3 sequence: CASSDGTGVYNEQFF.

The CDR3 region is CASSLTGAHSNTEAFF. The chain couples TRBV7-2 to TRBJ1-1; TCRdb lists TRBD1, though no DNA is available to test this call. The CDR3 length is 16 residues. CDR1 and CDR2 (germline): SGHTA, FQGNSA. The full variable domain, completed using reference TRBV7-2 and TRBJ1-1, is GAGVSQSPSNKVTEKGKDVELRCDPISGHTALYWYRQSLGQGLEFLIYFQGNSAPDKSGLPSDRFSAERTGGSVSTLTIQRTQQEDSAVYLCASSLTGAHSNTEAFFGQGTRLTVV.

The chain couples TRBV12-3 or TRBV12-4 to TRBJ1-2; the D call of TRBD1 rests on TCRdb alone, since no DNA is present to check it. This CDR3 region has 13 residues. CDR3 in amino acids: CASRRNGGDGYTF.

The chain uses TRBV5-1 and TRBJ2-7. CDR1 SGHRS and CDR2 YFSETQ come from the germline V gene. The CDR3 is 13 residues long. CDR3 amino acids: CASRRQDAYEQYF. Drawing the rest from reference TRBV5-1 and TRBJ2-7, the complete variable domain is KAGVTQTPRYLIKTRGQQVTLSCSPISGHRSVSWYQQTPGQGLQFLFEYFSETQRNKGNFPGRFSGRQFSNSRSEMNVSTLELGDSALYLCASRRQDAYEQYFGPGTRLTVT.

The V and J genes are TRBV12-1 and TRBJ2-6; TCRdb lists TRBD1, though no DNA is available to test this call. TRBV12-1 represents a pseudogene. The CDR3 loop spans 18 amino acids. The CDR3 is CASSFERDRGLFSNVLTF.

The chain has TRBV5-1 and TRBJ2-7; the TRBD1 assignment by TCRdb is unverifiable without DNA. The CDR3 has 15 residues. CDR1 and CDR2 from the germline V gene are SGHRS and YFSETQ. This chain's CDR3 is CASSPKGIGSYEQYF.

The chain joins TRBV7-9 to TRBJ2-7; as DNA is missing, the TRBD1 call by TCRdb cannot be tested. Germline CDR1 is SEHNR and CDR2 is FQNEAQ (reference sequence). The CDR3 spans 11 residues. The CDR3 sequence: CASTQGYEQYF. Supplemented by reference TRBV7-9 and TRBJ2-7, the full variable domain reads DTGVSQNPRHKITKRGQNVTFRCDPISEHNRLYWYRQTLGQGPEFLTYFQNEAQLEKSRLLSDRFSAERPKGSFSTLEIQRTEQGDSAMYLCASTQGYEQYFGPGTRLTVT.

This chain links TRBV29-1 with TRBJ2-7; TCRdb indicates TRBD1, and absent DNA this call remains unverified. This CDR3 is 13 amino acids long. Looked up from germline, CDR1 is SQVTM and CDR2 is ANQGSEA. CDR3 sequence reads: CSVKDRGLREQYF.

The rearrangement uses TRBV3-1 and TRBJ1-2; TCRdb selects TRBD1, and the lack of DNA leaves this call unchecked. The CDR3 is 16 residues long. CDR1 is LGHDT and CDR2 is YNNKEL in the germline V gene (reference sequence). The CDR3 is CASRGTGLPASYGYTF.

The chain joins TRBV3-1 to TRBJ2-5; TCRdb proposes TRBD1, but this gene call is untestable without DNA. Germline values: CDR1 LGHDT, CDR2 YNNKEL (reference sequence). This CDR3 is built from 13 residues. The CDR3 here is CASSLGADLAQYF.

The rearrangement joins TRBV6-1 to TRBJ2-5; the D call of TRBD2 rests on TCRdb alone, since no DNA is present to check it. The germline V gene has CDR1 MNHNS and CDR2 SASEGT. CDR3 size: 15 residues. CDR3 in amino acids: CASRGFSGGWETQYF.

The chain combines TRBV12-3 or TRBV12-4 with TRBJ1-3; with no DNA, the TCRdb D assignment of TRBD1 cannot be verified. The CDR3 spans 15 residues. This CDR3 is CASSYRELSGNTIYF.

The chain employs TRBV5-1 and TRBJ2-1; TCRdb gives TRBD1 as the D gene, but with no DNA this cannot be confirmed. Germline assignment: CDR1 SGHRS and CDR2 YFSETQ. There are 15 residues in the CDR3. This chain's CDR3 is CASSLAGDRVYEQFF.

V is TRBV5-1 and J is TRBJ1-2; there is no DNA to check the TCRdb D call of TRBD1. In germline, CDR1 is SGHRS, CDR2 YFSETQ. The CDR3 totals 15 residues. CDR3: CASSSLIRDNYGYTF. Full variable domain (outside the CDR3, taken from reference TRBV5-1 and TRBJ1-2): KAGVTQTPRYLIKTRGQQVTLSCSPISGHRSVSWYQQTPGQGLQFLFEYFSETQRNKGNFPGRFSGRQFSNSRSEMNVSTLELGDSALYLCASSSLIRDNYGYTFGSGTRLTVV.

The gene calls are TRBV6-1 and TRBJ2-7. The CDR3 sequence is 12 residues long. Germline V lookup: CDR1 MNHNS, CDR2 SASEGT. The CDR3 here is CASSGVWKGWYF.

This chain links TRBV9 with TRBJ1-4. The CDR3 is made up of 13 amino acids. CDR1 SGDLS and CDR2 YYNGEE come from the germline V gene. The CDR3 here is CASSRAINEKLFF.

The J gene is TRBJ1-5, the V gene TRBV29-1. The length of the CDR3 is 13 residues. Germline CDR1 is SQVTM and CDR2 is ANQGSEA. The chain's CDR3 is CSVVVPGNQPQHF.

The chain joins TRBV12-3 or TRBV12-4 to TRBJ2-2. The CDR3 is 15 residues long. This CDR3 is CASSSTATNTGELFF.

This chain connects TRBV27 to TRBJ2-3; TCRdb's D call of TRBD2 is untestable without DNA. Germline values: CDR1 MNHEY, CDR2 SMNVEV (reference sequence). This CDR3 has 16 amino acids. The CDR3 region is CASSLSLATSTDTQYF.

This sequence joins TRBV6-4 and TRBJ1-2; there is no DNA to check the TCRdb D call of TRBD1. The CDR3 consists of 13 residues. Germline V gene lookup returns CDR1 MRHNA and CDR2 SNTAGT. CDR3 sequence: CASSPGQGHGYTF.

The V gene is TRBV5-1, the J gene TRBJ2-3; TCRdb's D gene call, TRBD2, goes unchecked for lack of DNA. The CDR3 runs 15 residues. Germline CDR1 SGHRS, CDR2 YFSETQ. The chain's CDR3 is CASSLSTSGGDTQYF.